This TCR beta chain was sequenced in a study of early T cells in non-severe SARS-CoV-2 infection (dated by TCRdb to the early 2020s). For the study in its entirety: Because TCR sequencing relied on bulk RNA taken from unsorted whole blood, pairing of alpha and beta chains was not possible.

Overall study results and their limits: VDJdb matching was skewed toward anti-spike CD8 responses and likely underestimated virus-specific expansions, missing private and CD4 specificities.

Receptor amplification or capture employed 5' RACE. The sample was run on a NextSeq 500. Unique molecular identifiers were attached to individual cDNA molecules in the TCR library protocol so that sequencing error and PCR bias could be corrected. Sequencing covered both TCR alpha and beta chains, and within each sample the abundances of alpha and beta sequences were tightly co-correlated. In the source study's methods: Decombinator V4 was used to perform V gene, J gene and CDR3 annotation of TCR sequences. TCRs were defined as expanded if a significant change between any two time points was detected under a Poisson model with p below 0.0001. TCR abundances were normalised to the total number of TCRs sequenced per sample and expressed as counts per million. MAIT TCRs were defined by TRAV1-2 paired with TRAJ12, TRAJ20 or TRAJ33, and iNKT TCRs by TRAV10 paired with TRAJ18. VDJdb, accessed 1 November 2021, was searched for CMV, EBV and SARS-CoV-2 annotated TCRs, excluding TCRs annotated for multiple antigens. TCRdb redid the processing of the public reads, applying fastp at Q25 and MiXCR, and retained in-frame beta chains. Merged by CDR3 protein, the rows form single entries marked with the most common genes and DNA. In this record, the V and J calls reflect TCRdb's handling and not the investigators' own analysis. This sample is represented by roughly 34,000 distinct CDR3 sequences; 4% to 5% of them were singletons. The ten largest clones represent approximately 8% of the sample.

A case-control design nested within a healthcare worker cohort in London, UK, was used, with weekly nasopharyngeal swab PCR tests and blood sampling performed. Healthcare workers were recruited between 23 and 31 March 2020, during the week of the UK lockdown, and were followed weekly for up to roughly 16 weeks. Comment on this clonotype: The antigen it binds to is not known. Per-base qualities were not stored, and no clone one base away is much larger.

Taken from cysteine to phenylalanine, the CDR3 has 12 residues. The DNA shown is the 36-base CDR3, in frame from base 1. Trimming at the junction amounts to 9 bases on V and 6 bases on J, and the germline ends lie 11 bases apart. As encoded in the germline V gene, CDR1 is KGHDR while CDR2 is SFDVKD. This receptor was obtained from an adult who was a healthcare worker with PCR-confirmed SARS-CoV-2 infection or an uninfected control (not recorded which). The sequencing input was whole blood. The sequence is built from TRBV24-1 and TRBJ2-1; the D gene is unclear. CDR3 protein: CATDDGFNEQFF. The DNA sequence is TGTGCCACCGACGACGGGTTCAATGAGCAGTTCTTC.